This T cell receptor (beta chain) was captured by sequencing in a study of identical twins. Whole-study results and caveats: Potential partial confounding of zero-insertion analyses by invariant MAIT and iNKT cells was noted. Models underestimated out-of-frame TCR alpha sharing in monozygotic twins.

CDR1 is KGHDR, CDR2 SFDVKD, per germline. Trimming left V 4 bases short and J 5 bases short, with 20 bases between. This CDR3 spans 16 amino acids. In its sample, this clonotype was seen a few times. What it recognizes is unknown. TCRdb called the 5' RACE reads again in MiXCR, with one record for every CDR3 protein. The table lists 1.5 million to 2 million distinct CDR3 sequences, roughly a third of them singletons, with 0.25% to 0.3% in the top ten. The rearrangement uses TRBV24-1 and TRBJ2-7; D possibly corresponds to TRBD1 (6 bases). This clonotype originated in a newborn girl in good health. The sequenced sample was cord blood. CDR3 loop: CATSDYKPGHVDEQYF. The CDR3 DNA follows: TGTGCCACCAGTGACTATAAGCCGGGACACGTGGACGAGCAGTACTTC.